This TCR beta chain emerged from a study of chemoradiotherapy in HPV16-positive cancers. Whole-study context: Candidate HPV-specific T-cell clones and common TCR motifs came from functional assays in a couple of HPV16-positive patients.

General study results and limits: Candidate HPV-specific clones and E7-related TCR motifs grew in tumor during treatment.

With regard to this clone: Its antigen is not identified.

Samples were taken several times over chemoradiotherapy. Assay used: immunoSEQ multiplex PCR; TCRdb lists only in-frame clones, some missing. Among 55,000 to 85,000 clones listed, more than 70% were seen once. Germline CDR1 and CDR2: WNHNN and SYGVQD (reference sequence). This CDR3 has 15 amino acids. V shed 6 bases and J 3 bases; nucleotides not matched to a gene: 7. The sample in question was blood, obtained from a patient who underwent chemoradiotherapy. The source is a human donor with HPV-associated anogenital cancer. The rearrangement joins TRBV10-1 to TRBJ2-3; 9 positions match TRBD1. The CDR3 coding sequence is TGCGCCAGCAGCAGAGGGACAGGGAGAACAGATACGCAGTATTTT. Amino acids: CASSRGTGRTDTQYF.